Presented here are 16 T cell receptor beta chains from one specimen sequenced in a study of blood T cell repertoires in COVID-19. Using immunoSEQ multiplex PCR, the repertoire was profiled, and TCRdb retains in-frame clones only, with some absent. Among tens of thousands of clones, approximately 90% were seen once, and the ten largest hold about 15%. Sequenced: peripheral blood. These receptors all come from a man between 65 and 85 years old with acute or convalescent COVID-19.

In this sample, this clone turned up a few times. V gene TRBV7-3 combines with J gene TRBJ2-1; 7 nucleotides align to TRBD2. V trimming: 5 bases; J trimming: 0 bases; junction bases outside the gene matches: 7. Germline CDR1 is SGHTA and CDR2 is FQGTGA. The CDR3 runs 16 residues. The CDR3 loop is CASSLSSGTSYNEQFF. The CDR3 DNA reads TGTGCCAGCAGCCTCTCGAGCGGGACCTCCTACAATGAGCAGTTCTTC.

The chain carries TRBV30 and TRBJ1-5; a weak D match, TRBD1 (6 bases). The CDR3 length is 13 residues. V lost 0 bases and J 6 bases, leaving 9 bases between the germline ends. In germline, CDR1 is GTSNPN, CDR2 SVGIG (reference sequence). The DNA for the CDR3 is TGTGCCTGGAGTGTACAGGGCGGTCAGCCCCAGCATTTT. Amino acids: CAWSVQGGQPQHF. The full variable domain, in which reference TRBV30 and TRBJ1-5 provide the parts outside the CDR3, is SQTIHQWPATLVQPVGSPLSLECTVEGTSNPNLYWYRQAAGRGLQLLFYSVGIGQISSEVPQNLSASRPQDRQFILSSKKLLLSDSGFYLCAWSVQGGQPQHFGDGTRLSIL.

This clone was picked up a small number of times. The chain joins TRBV11-2 to TRBJ1-2; D may be TRBD1 (5 bases). V gave up 5 bases and J gave up 8 bases, with 12 bases separating them. Germline loops: CDR1 SGHAT, CDR2 FQNNGV. The CDR3 runs 12 residues. CDR3 bases: TGTGCCAGCAGCCTCCAGGGATTCGGCTACACCTTC. Translation gives CASSLQGFGYTF.

This chain connects TRBV5-8 to TRBJ1-6, with D possibly matching TRBD1 (6 bases). The CDR3 loop spans 16 amino acids. V was pared by 7 bases and J by 0 bases, with 14 bases between. Germline assignment: CDR1 SGHTS and CDR2 YDEGEE. CDR3 amino acids: CASPSGGRSYNSPLHF. CDR3 DNA: TGTGCCAGCCCCTCGGGGGGGCGCTCCTATAATTCACCCCTCCACTTT.

The chain is built from TRBV24-1 and TRBJ2-7; 7 bases align to TRBD1. The CDR3 spans 12 residues. CDR1 is KGHDR and CDR2 is SFDVKD in the germline V gene. V dropped 12 bases and J dropped 2; count of bases not matched to a gene: 6. Here the CDR3 DNA reads TGTGCCCCGAGGGACAGCCCCTACGAGCAGTACGTC. This sequence encodes CAPRDSPYEQYV.

The genes are TRBV5-4 and TRBJ2-7; D is perhaps TRBD1 (6 bases). Germline V gene sequence: CDR1 SGHNT, CDR2 YYREEE (reference sequence). The CDR3 has 13 amino acids. V was cut by 2 bases and J by 2 bases, with 8 bases left in between. CDR3 in amino acids: CASSFNRAYEQYF. The CDR3 coding sequence is TGTGCCAGCAGCTTCAACAGGGCCTACGAGCAGTACTTC.

This clone occurred a few times. The chain joins TRBV7-8 to TRBJ1-2; the D is unclear. Trimming cost V 0 bases and J 5 bases, with 13 bases left between them. Germline-derived CDR1 and CDR2 are SGHVS and FQNEAQ. The CDR3 runs 15 residues. CDR3 region: CASSLAAQGGYGYTF. CDR3 nucleotide sequence: TGTGCCAGCAGCTTAGCGGCCCAAGGCGGGTATGGCTACACCTTC.

The J gene is TRBJ1-2, the V gene TRBV9, with D unclear. Between the trimmed V and J ends, which lost 0 bases and 3 bases, there was a span of 12 bases. Germline V gene sequence: CDR1 SGDLS, CDR2 YYNGEE. This CDR3 has 15 amino acids. The CDR3 nucleotides are TGTGCCAGCAGCGTAGAGGTGGGAGAGTACTATGGCTACACCTTC. This encodes CASSVEVGEYYGYTF.

The chain links TRBV18 to TRBJ1-5; D remains ambiguous. With 1 base removed from V and 6 bases from J, the gap between germline ends came to 16 bases. Germline-derived CDR1 and CDR2 are KGHSH and LQKENI. This CDR3 spans 16 amino acids. The CDR3 DNA sequence: TGTGCCAGCTCACCACGGGCAAAGGGAGGGAGTCAGCCCCAGCATTTT. Protein: CASSPRAKGGSQPQHF.

The chain links TRBV28 to TRBJ1-1; tentatively, D is TRBD1 (6 bases). Germline CDR1 MDHEN, CDR2 SYDVKM. Trimming took 6 bases from V and 6 from J, leaving 14 bases between them. The CDR3 spans 13 residues. The CDR3 region has the DNA TGTGCCAGCAGGGAAGGACAGAGATCTGAAGCTTTCTTT. Translating it yields CASREGQRSEAFF.

This clone was counted a single time. The chain uses TRBV14 and TRBJ2-3; weak D call: TRBD2 (5 bases). CDR1 and CDR2 (germline): SGHDN, FVKESK. The CDR3 runs 17 residues. Trimming cost V 2 bases and J 5 bases, with 20 bases left between them. The CDR3 coding sequence is TGTGCCAGCAGCCAAAGCCCAACGGTCCAGGCGGGAGATACGCAGTATTTT. Its protein is CASSQSPTVQAGDTQYF.

The chain couples TRBV6-2 or TRBV6-3 to TRBJ2-1; D is undetermined. Trimming shortened V by 4 bases and J by 4 bases, and 14 bases separated the two germline ends. Germline values: CDR1 MNHEY, CDR2 SVGEGT. The CDR3 loop spans 15 amino acids. The CDR3: CASSSPSRIYNEQFF. The CDR3 coding sequence is TGTGCCAGCAGTTCGCCCTCGAGAATATACAATGAGCAGTTCTTC.

The V call is TRBV7-2, the J call TRBJ1-4; TRBD1 agrees at 7 bases. The CDR3 totals 16 residues. Germline assignment: CDR1 SGHTA and CDR2 FQGNSA. Trimming at V came to 4 bases and at J to 5 bases, leaving 10 bases not matched to a gene. CDR3 DNA sequence: TGTGCCAGCAGCTCCGTCTGGGGACAGATAAATGAAAAACTGTTTTTT. This translates into CASSSVWGQINEKLFF.

V is TRBV6-6 and J is TRBJ1-1; TRBD1 agrees at 8 bases. The CDR3 loop spans 14 amino acids. Germline CDR1 and CDR2: MNHNY and SVGAGI (reference sequence). The trim removed 3 bases at V and 1 base at J, leaving 1 base unmatched. CDR3 region: CASSYDRGNTEAFF. The DNA for the CDR3 is TGTGCCAGCAGTTATGACAGGGGGAACACTGAAGCTTTCTTT.

The V gene is TRBV4-1, the J gene TRBJ2-7; TRBD1 matches 7 bases. CDR1 is MGHRA and CDR2 is YSYEKL in the germline V gene. This CDR3 has 15 residues. V was pared by 2 bases and J by 4 bases, with 8 bases of the junction left unmatched. The CDR3 region has the DNA TGCGCCAGCAGCCAATACTCCGGGACAGTGTACGAGCAGTACGTC. Encoded protein: CASSQYSGTVYEQYV.

The chain couples TRBV5-5 to TRBJ2-7, with TRBD2 matching 8 bases. This CDR3 comprises 15 residues. V shed 4 bases and J 0 bases; nucleotides not matched to a gene: 6. CDR1 SGHKS and CDR2 YYEKEE come from the germline V gene (reference sequence). The CDR3 is CASSHGRVFSYEQYF. The CDR3 DNA reads as TGTGCCAGCAGCCACGGGAGGGTTTTCTCCTACGAGCAGTACTTC.